This TCR beta chain was found in a study of blood T cell repertoires in COVID-19 (dated by TCRdb to about 2020). The study in broad terms: The collaborator samples originated in the United States, Italy and Spain and spanned the acute and convalescent phases of COVID-19. The material from the prospective study consisted of cDNA or gDNA derived from T cells, B-cell-depleted T cells, or PBMCs. The dataset comprised deeply sampled blood TCRbeta repertoires from subjects exposed to, actively infected with, or recovered from COVID-19. The repertoires were released in a freely available public database meant as a resource for research on the immune response to SARS-CoV-2. The samples were drawn from the first 160 participants of the ongoing ImmuneRACE study and from 1,254 subjects provided by 6 global collaborators. Sample metadata almost always included a de-identified subject ID, COVID-19 status, age in years and sex. HLA class I and class II types, where available, came from metadata supplied by the sample provider rather than from assay-based typing.

Each collaborating institution followed its own protocols to collect whole blood in K2EDTA tubes. Collaborator samples were shipped for TCRbeta analysis as frozen whole blood, isolated PBMCs, or DNA extracted from either sample type. A word on this clone: What this receptor recognizes is not known. The record has no base qualities; no much larger clone is one base away.

Broad study findings and their caveats: The quantity of clinical and demographic metadata differed by source and by participant and was supplied without curation.

TCRbeta CDR3 regions were amplified from genomic DNA using the immunoSEQ Assay, a bias-controlled multiplex PCR. Processing in the source paper ran as follows. Within the assay, amplification of reference gene primers was used to estimate how many nucleated cells each sample contained. To quantify the absolute abundance of each unique TCRbeta CDR3 rearrangement, sequence reads were collapsed and filtered. For each sample, productive Simpson clonality was calculated by taking the square root of Simpson's diversity index across productive rearrangements. TCRdb obtained this table from immuneACCESS and retained in-frame rearrangements with V and J assigned. These tables miss some clones; where compared with another copy, unresolved V genes account for less than half of the shortfall, and the remainder is unexplained. The V and J calls and clone size come from that table; D and trimming were worked out from the DNA. This sample comprises 95,000 to 150,000 clones, roughly 88% of them detected only once. The top ten clones comprise approximately 4.3% of the sample.

Sequenced input: peripheral blood. The TCR was taken from a man aged 35-49 years with acute or convalescent COVID-19.

CDR3 loop: CASSTMTGREYGYTF. The DNA reads as follows: TGCGCCAGCAGCACGATGACAGGGAGAGAGTATGGCTACACCTTC. In this chain, TRBV4-3 is recombined with TRBJ1-2, with TRBD1 identical over 7 junction bases. CDR1 and CDR2 (LGHNA, YSLEER) derive from the germline V gene. From V the trimming removes 5 bases and from J it removes 5 bases, while the gene matches leave 11 bases of the junction unaccounted for. The CDR3 holds 15 amino acids from the cysteine to the phenylalanine. Only the CDR3 portion is preserved as DNA: 45 bases, with reading frame beginning at the first base.